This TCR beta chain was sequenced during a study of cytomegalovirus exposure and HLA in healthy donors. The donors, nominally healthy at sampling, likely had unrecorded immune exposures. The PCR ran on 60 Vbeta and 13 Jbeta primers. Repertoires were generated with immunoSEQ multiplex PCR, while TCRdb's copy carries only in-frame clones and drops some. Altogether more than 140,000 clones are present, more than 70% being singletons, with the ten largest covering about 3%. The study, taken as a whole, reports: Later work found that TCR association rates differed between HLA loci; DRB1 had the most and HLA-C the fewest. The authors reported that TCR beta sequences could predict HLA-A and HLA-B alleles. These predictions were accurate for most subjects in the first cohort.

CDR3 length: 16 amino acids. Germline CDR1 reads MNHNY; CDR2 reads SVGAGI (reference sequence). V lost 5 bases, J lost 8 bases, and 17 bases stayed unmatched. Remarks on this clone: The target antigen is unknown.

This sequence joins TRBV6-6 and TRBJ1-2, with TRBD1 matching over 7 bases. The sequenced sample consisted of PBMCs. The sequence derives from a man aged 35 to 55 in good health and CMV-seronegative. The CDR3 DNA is TGTGCCAGCAGTCCTCCATCCTCGGGACAGCGCAGGGGCTACACCTTC. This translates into CASSPPSSGQRRGYTF.